This T cell receptor (beta chain) was retrieved from a study of T cell repertoires in cytomegalovirus infection. Study-level information: CMV infection together with matching HLA type was indicated by public TCR beta signatures.

The length of the CDR3 is 15 residues. Deletions cut 0 bases from V and 6 bases from J, with 15 bases between. Germline V gene lookup returns CDR1 SQVTM and CDR2 ANQGSEA. MiXCR, applied by TCRdb to the reads, yields one record per CDR3 protein. The sample includes nearly 450,000 distinct CDR3 sequences, roughly 31% of them seen just once. This clonotype was seen only a few times. The clonotype originates from a human donor in good health (CMV status not recorded). Some clones in this sample may be carry-over from other donors' samples. Sequencing input: PBMCs. The chain is built from TRBV29-1 and TRBJ2-1; D may match TRBD1 or TRBD2 (6 bases each). This CDR3 reads CSVEDKPRGGNEQFF. The CDR3 bases are TGCAGCGTTGAAGATAAGCCCAGGGGAGGCAATGAGCAGTTCTTC.